These T cell receptor beta chains were read from a single sample in a study of T cell changes during pregnancy in multiple sclerosis. The table came from immunoSEQ multiplex PCR; TCRdb's copy has only in-frame clones and leaves some out. The table includes 50,000 or so clones, about 90% detected once. This specimen consisted of CD4+ T cells from peripheral blood mononuclear cells, obtained after pregnancy. All receptors come from a female donor in good health, enrolled as a control in a pregnancy study. CDR3s include the opening cysteine and the closing phenylalanine or tryptophan. Each record gives: J gene, D gene, clone size, V gene, CDR3 DNA, CDR3 protein. D genes are given only for firm matches. For some rows the clone size is stated as once, few or many, or as a class when expanded; others skip it.

TRBJ1-5	.	.	TRBV7-2	TGTGCCAGCAGTTATAATCGACTGTTCCAGCATTTT	CASSYNRLFQHF
TRBJ1-2	.	.	TRBV11-2	TGTGCCAGCAGCTTAGATTCCCCCCTGACCTTC	CASSLDSPLTF
TRBJ1-4	TRBD1	.	TRBV9	TGTGCCAGCAGCGGGAAACTAGGGACAGGACAAGGGGAAAAACTGTTTTTT	CASSGKLGTGQGEKLFF
TRBJ2-2	TRBD1	.	TRBV10-3	TGTGCCAGTAGGACAGGGTCGAACACCGGGGAGCTGTTTTTT	CASRTGSNTGELFF
TRBJ2-7	.	.	TRBV25-1	TGTGCCAGCAGTGCCCAGGGTACCCCCTACGAGCAGTACTTC	CASSAQGTPYEQYF
TRBJ2-2	TRBD1	.	TRBV5-1	TGCGCCAGCAGCTTCACGACAGGGGGAAACACCGGGGAGCTGTTTTTT	CASSFTTGGNTGELFF
TRBJ2-7	TRBD1	once	TRBV10-3	TGTGCCACCGGGACAGGGGACTACGAGCAGTACTTC	CATGTGDYEQYF
TRBJ2-1	.	once	TRBV18	TGTGCCAGCTCACCTCCCGACAGCCACAATGAGCAGTTCTTC	CASSPPDSHNEQFF
TRBJ1-1	.	.	TRBV21-1	TGTGCCAGCAGCCCTCCCGGGACAGGGGGCGCTGAAGCTTTCTTT	CASSPPGTGGAEAFF
TRBJ1-2	TRBD1	.	TRBV5-6	TGTGCCAGCAGCTGGGACAGAGCTAACTATGGCTACACCTTC	CASSWDRANYGYTF
TRBJ2-3	TRBD1	.	TRBV11-3	TGTGCCAGCAGCCTACGACTGCCGGGGACAGCTTCTAGCACAGATACGCAGTATTTT	CASSLRLPGTASSTDTQYF
TRBJ1-5	TRBD1	.	TRBV7-2	TGTGCCAGCAGCTTAGGAGGGACAGCCAGAAGCAATCAGCCCCAGCATTTT	CASSLGGTARSNQPQHF
TRBJ1-2	.	.	TRBV11-2	TGTGCCAGCAGCTTGGGCAGGGCAGACTATGGCTACACCTTC	CASSLGRADYGYTF
TRBJ2-2	TRBD1	.	TRBV7-6	TGTGCCAGCAGCTTAGCTACGGGACAGGGCTATACCGGGGAGCTGTTTTTT	CASSLATGQGYTGELFF
TRBJ1-2	.	.	TRBV19	TGTGCCAGTAGTATAACTGGCAGCGCAAACTATGGCTACACCTTC	CASSITGSANYGYTF
TRBJ2-5	.	once	TRBV18	TGTGCCAGCTCACCGATTCGGGAAGAGACCCAGTACTTC	CASSPIREETQYF
TRBJ1-3	.	.	TRBV10-3	TGTGCCATCAGTGATAAGGGGATCTCTGGAAACACCATATATTTT	CAISDKGISGNTIYF
TRBJ1-1	TRBD1	.	TRBV5-6	TGTGCCAGCAGCCGAGGACAGGTGAACACTGAAGCTTTCTTT	CASSRGQVNTEAFF
TRBJ2-1	.	.	TRBV10-3	TGTGCCATCAGTGAGGGAGAAGGGGTTGAGCAGTTCTTC	CAISEGEGVEQFF
TRBJ2-3	TRBD1	once	TRBV7-8	TGTGCCAGCAGCCTCCGAAACAGGGGGCAGGGCACAGATACGCAGTATTTT	CASSLRNRGQGTDTQYF
TRBJ2-3	.	.	TRBV23-1	TGCGCCAGCACCCACAGGGTCGTGTTTTTCACAGATACGCAGTATTTT	CASTHRVVFFTDTQYF
TRBJ1-1	.	.	TRBV6-4	TGTGCCAGCAGTTACAGGGAAGGAACTGAAGCTTTCTTT	CASSYREGTEAFF
TRBJ1-6	.	once	TRBV27	TGTGCCACTGGGGCAGGCTATAATTCACCCCTCCACTTT	CATGAGYNSPLHF
TRBJ2-7	TRBD1	.	TRBV5-1	TGCGCCAGCAGCCCCCACAGGGGAACGGACGAGCAGTACTTC	CASSPHRGTDEQYF
TRBJ1-2	TRBD1	once	TRBV7-2	TGTGCCAGCAGCTTAGATTCAGGGGGCTATGGCTACACCTTC	CASSLDSGGYGYTF
TRBJ1-2	TRBD1	.	TRBV6-5	TGTGCCAGCAGTCGCAACAGGGGAACGTACTATGGCTACACCTTC	CASSRNRGTYYGYTF
TRBJ1-6	TRBD1	.	TRBV7-3	TGTGCCAGCAGCTTAAACAGGGGGGACTCACCCCTCCACTTT	CASSLNRGDSPLHF
TRBJ2-1	.	.	TRBV4-3	TGCGCCAGCAGCCAAGATCTTGAGGAAAATGAGCAGTTCTTC	CASSQDLEENEQFF
TRBJ2-1	TRBD2	.	TRBV5-4	TGTGCCAGCAGCTTGGGGCATCGGGAGGACAATGAGCAGTTCTTC	CASSLGHREDNEQFF
TRBJ1-5	.	few	TRBV29-1	TGCAGCGTTGGTCCGAGGGTCACACAGCCCCAGCATTTT	CSVGPRVTQPQHF
TRBJ1-4	.	once	TRBV5-1	TGCGCCAGCAGCCGAGACAGAACTAATGAAAAACTGTTTTTT	CASSRDRTNEKLFF
TRBJ1-1	.	.	TRBV5-1	TGCGCCAGCAGCTTGGTTGTAGGCACAGTTGACACTGAAGCTTTCTTT	CASSLVVGTVDTEAFF
TRBJ2-2	TRBD2	.	TRBV7-2	TGTGCCAGCAGCACCACTAGCGGGGGGGCCGCCGGGGAGCTGTTTTTT	CASSTTSGGAAGELFF
TRBJ1-4	.	.	TRBV21-1	TGTGCCAGCAAGCTCACAACTAATGAAAAACTGTTTTTT	CASKLTTNEKLFF
TRBJ2-7	.	.	TRBV4-1	TGCGCCAGCAGCCAAGAAGTAGGACATAAGAGCTCCTACGAGCAGTACTTC	CASSQEVGHKSSYEQYF
TRBJ1-4	.	.	TRBV5-6	TGTGCCAGCAGCTTTGGGGGGAAGAACGAAAAACTGTTTTTT	CASSFGGKNEKLFF
TRBJ2-3	TRBD2	.	TRBV4-1	TGCGCCAGCAGCCCAAGGCAGCGGGGGGCTGGTCAAGTCTGGTATTTT	CASSPRQRGAGQVWYF
TRBJ2-1	.	.	TRBV5-1	TGCGCCAGCAGCTTCCGCCAGGGGGGAGCCAATGAGCAGTTCTTC	CASSFRQGGANEQFF
TRBJ2-3	TRBD2	.	TRBV6-5	TGTGCCAGCAGGGCTAGCGGGGTCACAGATACGCAGTATTTT	CASRASGVTDTQYF
TRBJ1-1	.	.	TRBV5-5	TGTGCCAGCAGCTTGGATCCCATGAACACTGAAGCTTTCTTT	CASSLDPMNTEAFF
TRBJ1-4	.	.	TRBV2	TGTGCCAGCACTCGTATTTCGGCTAATGAAAAACTGTTTTTT	CASTRISANEKLFF
TRBJ1-5	TRBD1	.	TRBV30	TGTGCCTCCGGAGGCCGGGACAGACATCAGCCCCAGCATTTT	CASGGRDRHQPQHF
TRBJ1-3	.	.	TRBV10-2	TGCGCCAGCAGTAGGGGGTTGGATGGAAACACCATATATTTT	CASSRGLDGNTIYF
TRBJ2-7	.	.	TRBV7-6	TGTGCCAGCAGCTTAGTGATGTCAGGGCAACAGTACTTC	CASSLVMSGQQYF
TRBJ2-7	.	.	TRBV19	TGTGCCAGTAGTAGCGGGGCCATCTACGAGCAGTACTTC	CASSSGAIYEQYF
TRBJ2-1	TRBD1	.	TRBV12-5	TGTGCTAGCGTACAGGGGACGTACAATGAGCAGTTCTTC	CASVQGTYNEQFF
TRBJ1-5	.	once	TRBV6-1	TGTGCCAGCAGTGTTGCTCTTCTAGTCGGTCAGCCCCAGCATTTT	CASSVALLVGQPQHF
TRBJ1-4	.	.	TRBV19	TGTGCCAGTAGTATAGAAGGGGGGGCTCGAGAAAAACTGTTTTTT	CASSIEGGAREKLFF
TRBJ1-1	TRBD1	.	TRBV6-6	TGTGCCAGCAGTTTCCAACAGGGGGCGGCTTTCTTT	CASSFQQGAAFF
TRBJ1-5	.	.	TRBV27	TGTGCCAGCAGTTTATTCGAGGGGGATCAGCCCCAGCATTTT	CASSLFEGDQPQHF
TRBJ2-1	TRBD1	.	TRBV7-6	TGTGCCAGCAGCTTAACAGGGGGTTCCTACAATGAGCAGTTCTTC	CASSLTGGSYNEQFF
TRBJ1-2	.	.	TRBV6-5	TGTGCCAGCACCAAAAACAGGGACTATGGCTACACCTTC	CASTKNRDYGYTF
TRBJ1-2	.	.	TRBV7-8	TGTGCCAGCAGCCGGGGTCACCGACATGGCTACACCTTC	CASSRGHRHGYTF
TRBJ1-2	.	.	TRBV6-1	TGTGCCAGTTCTCAAGGCGGGAATGGCTACACCTTC	CASSQGGNGYTF
TRBJ1-5	.	.	TRBV2	TGTGCCAGCAGTGAAGGGTCGGGGGGCAATCAGCCCCAGCATTTT	CASSEGSGGNQPQHF
TRBJ1-2	.	.	TRBV7-9	TGTGCCAGCAGCTTAGGCGCGGTGCAAGGCTACACCTTC	CASSLGAVQGYTF
TRBJ2-2	TRBD2	.	TRBV11-2	TGTGCCAGCAGCCCCCGGACTAGCGGGGCCGGGGAGCTGTTTTTT	CASSPRTSGAGELFF
TRBJ1-1	.	.	TRBV4-2	TGTGCCAGCAGCCAAGCCAACTCGAACACTGAAGCTTTCTTT	CASSQANSNTEAFF
TRBJ2-3	.	.	TRBV5-1	TGCGCCAGCAGCATTGGGGGGGGGCGAGGCACAGATACGCAGTATTTT	CASSIGGGRGTDTQYF
TRBJ2-2	.	.	TRBV5-4	TGTGCCAGCAGCTTGGTTGGCAACACCGGGGAGCTGTTTTTT	CASSLVGNTGELFF